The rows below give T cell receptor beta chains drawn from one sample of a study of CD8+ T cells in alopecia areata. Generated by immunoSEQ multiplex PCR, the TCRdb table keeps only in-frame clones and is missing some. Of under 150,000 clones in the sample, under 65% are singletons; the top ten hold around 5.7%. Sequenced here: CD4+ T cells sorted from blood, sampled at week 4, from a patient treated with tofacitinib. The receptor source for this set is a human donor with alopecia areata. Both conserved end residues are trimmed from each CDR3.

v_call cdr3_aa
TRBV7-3 ASSPGTGVGYT
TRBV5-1 ASSVSPLDRGLDGYT
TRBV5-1 ASSRKTWDRDQETQY
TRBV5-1 ASSLRGAAGELF
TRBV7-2 ASSSRGRVGTDTQY
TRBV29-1 SVRQGHSGNTIY
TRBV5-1 ASSLAGEKLF
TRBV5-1 ASSLGRGDTQY
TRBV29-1 SVGDVETQY
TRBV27 ASSFSRGRDTQY
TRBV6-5 ASSGTNNSPLH
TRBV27 ASSSAVSPLH
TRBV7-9 ASRPGRGNTEAF
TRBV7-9 ASSLALAGGETQY
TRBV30 ACDRPYEQY
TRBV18 ASSKGGTERYNEQF
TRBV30 AWSVSVLVDRTDTQY
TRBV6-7 ASRNRDRGRGYT
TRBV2 ASKARDLTNTEAF
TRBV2 ASSENGESGGTGELF
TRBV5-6 ASSLVGRDEQY
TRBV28 ASKGGTSGSSYEQY
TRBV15 ATSRVASGANVLT
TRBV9 ASSLSGQYNSPLH
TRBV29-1 SGDATQGGTEAF
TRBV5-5 ASSQGDGSKNIQY
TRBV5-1 ASSSGGSYEQY
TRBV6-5 ASRPGGQAHQPQH
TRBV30 AWTAGAGQPQH
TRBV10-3 AISEGRNTDTQY
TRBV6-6 ASSRMTGGNAEAF
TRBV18 ASSPEESVYGYT
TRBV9 ASSVGGTAYGYT
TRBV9 ASSVEADTQY
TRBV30 AWRQGVNQPQH
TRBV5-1 ASSLAPPGGGETQY
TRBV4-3 ASSGGFQETQY
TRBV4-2 ASSQDRQPQH
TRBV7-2 ASSLVGTSGRAQNIQY
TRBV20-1 SGRKDTEAF
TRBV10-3 AISGQGGYEQY
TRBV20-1 SALLGNTQY
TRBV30 ASGDDRLREKLF
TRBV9 ASSAFQGAGYT
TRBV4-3 ASSQEHRGVAEAF
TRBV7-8 ASSLAWPAGDPQQY
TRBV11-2 ASSLRGESAEAF
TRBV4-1 ASSQEGTESYGYT